A single sample is the source of the 24 T cell receptor beta chains below, sequenced in a study of T-cell reconstitution after alpha-beta-depleted transplantation in children. Preparation of the TCRbeta library used unique molecular identifiers. TCRdb used MiXCR to reprocess the PCR reads, holding one entry per CDR3 protein. This table has about 980,000 distinct CDR3 sequences, 25% to 35% appearing once. The sequenced sample was PBMCs, mostly from graft donor cells, obtained 360 days after TCRalphabeta/CD19-depleted stem cell transplant. The receptors stem from a boy under two years old who had a stem cell transplant for SCID, so the T cells may come from the graft donor.

The chain employs TRBV4-2 and TRBJ1-5, with 9 bases matching TRBD1. Germline values: CDR1 LGHNA, CDR2 YNFKEQ. The J segment lost 5 bases and the V segment lost 7 bases, leaving 12 bases of the junction unmatched. CDR3 length equals 16 residues. For the CDR3, the DNA is TGTGCCAGCACATACTCATACGACAGGGGGGATCAGCCCCAGCATTTT. Residues: CASTYSYDRGDQPQHF.

This clonotype was detected only a few times. The chain combines TRBV20-1 with TRBJ2-1, with a possible D match to TRBD2 (5 bases). The ends were cut back, 6 bases at V and 10 bases at J, with 13 bases in the middle. This CDR3 comprises 11 residues. Germline V gene lookup returns CDR1 DFQATT and CDR2 SNEGSKA (reference sequence). CDR3 nucleotides: TGCAGTGCAATACTAGGACGGGAGCAGTTCTTC. Encoded protein: CSAILGREQFF.

This clonotype was recorded once. A read error may account for a junction end that differs from germline. J is TRBJ2-3 and V is TRBV20-1; no firm D call. Germline V lookup: CDR1 DFQATT, CDR2 SNEGSKA (reference sequence). The CDR3 sequence is 11 residues long. The CDR3 spells CSAGDRSWGYF. CDR3 nucleotide sequence: TGCAGTGCTGGAGACCGATCATGGGGATATTTT.

V and J are TRBV7-2 and TRBJ2-7; TRBD2 agrees at 12 bases. The CDR3 consists of 17 residues. J was trimmed by 1 base and V by 0 bases; bases with no gene match: 4. Germline assignment: CDR1 SGHTA and CDR2 FQGNSA. CDR3 coding DNA: TGTGCCAGCAGCTTAGCAAACGGACTAGCGGGGTCCTACGAGCAGTACTTC. The encoded protein is CASSLANGLAGSYEQYF.

This clonotype was counted a few times. The genes are TRBV27 and TRBJ2-7, with 7 bases fitting TRBD1. Per the germline V gene, CDR1 is MNHEY and CDR2 is SMNVEV (reference sequence). After removal of 2 bases from V and 6 bases from J, the junction contained 4 bases not matched to a gene. CDR3 length: 13 residues. The CDR3 DNA follows: TGTGCCAGCAGTTTAACGGACAGGCTCGAGCAGTACTTC. Translating gives CASSLTDRLEQYF.

The chain combines TRBV2 with TRBJ1-6, with 9 nucleotides matching TRBD1. Losses at the gene ends were 8 bases for V and 0 bases for J; bases not matched to a gene: 8. This CDR3 is built from 17 residues. From germline, CDR1 is SNHLY and CDR2 FYNNEI. For the CDR3, the DNA is TGTGCCAGCTCCGGACAGGGGTTGAGCTCCTATAATTCACCCCTCCACTTT. Protein: CASSGQGLSSYNSPLHF.

This clonotype showed up many times. The chain carries TRBV27 and TRBJ2-7; possible D gene TRBD1, 6 bases. Germline CDR1 MNHEY, CDR2 SMNVEV (reference sequence). The CDR3 totals 14 residues. The V gene lost 5 bases and the J gene lost 0 bases, with 11 bases spanning the gap. The CDR3, as DNA: TGTGCCAGCAGTCGCCGGGACAACTCCTACGAGCAGTACTTC. Its translation is CASSRRDNSYEQYF.

The J gene is TRBJ2-1, the V gene TRBV5-1; D might be TRBD1 or TRBD2, each matching 6 bases. Germline loops: CDR1 SGHRS, CDR2 YFSETQ. V lost 3 bases and J lost 6, with 13 bases in between. The CDR3 length is 14 residues. The CDR3 nucleotides are TGCGCCAGCAGCTCCGGTTGGGGGGCCAATGAGCAGTTCTTC. Translated, it gives CASSSGWGANEQFF.

The V gene is TRBV9, the J gene TRBJ2-3, with D perhaps matching TRBD2 (7 bases). This CDR3 is 16 amino acids long. Germline-derived CDR1 and CDR2 are SGDLS and YYNGEE. Trimming stripped 0 bases from V and 5 bases from J, with 16 bases between. CDR3 DNA sequence: TGTGCCAGCAGCGTAGAGGCGGGGGCCGCTCGAGATACGCAGTATTTT. Its protein is CASSVEAGAARDTQYF.

The genes are TRBV7-9 and TRBJ1-1; no firm D call. CDR3 length equals 14 residues. Germline values: CDR1 SEHNR, CDR2 FQNEAQ (reference sequence). Trimming shortened V by 3 bases and J by 5 bases, and 13 bases separated the two germline ends. CDR3 sequence reads: CASSLMRVGTEAFF. In DNA, the CDR3 is TGTGCCAGCAGCTTGATGCGGGTGGGGACTGAAGCTTTCTTT.

The chain carries TRBV15 and TRBJ1-4, with a tentative D call TRBD1 (6 bases). Trimming pared 0 bases from V and 7 bases from J, leaving 15 bases between. The CDR3 spans 16 residues. CDR1 LNHNV and CDR2 YYDKDF come from the germline V gene (reference sequence). The CDR3 bases are TGTGCCACCAGCAGAGATCTTAGAGGGGGGACTGAAAAACTGTTTTTT. Protein product: CATSRDLRGGTEKLFF.

This clonotype has only a few counts. J is TRBJ1-2 and V is TRBV5-8; no clear D gene. Germline V gene sequence: CDR1 SGHTS, CDR2 YDEGEE. V was cut by 2 bases and J by 6 bases, with 14 bases left in between. The CDR3 contains 14 residues. The CDR3 spells CASSFPAFGHGYTF. In DNA, the CDR3 is TGTGCCAGCAGCTTTCCGGCATTTGGCCATGGCTACACCTTC.

The V and J genes are TRBV2 and TRBJ1-5; TRBD1 agrees at 10 bases. V was pared by 3 bases and J by 4 bases, with 3 bases of the junction left unmatched. Germline assignment: CDR1 SNHLY and CDR2 FYNNEI. This CDR3 has 15 residues. CDR3 DNA sequence: TGTGCCAGCAGTGAGACAGGGGGCTATAATCAGCCCCAGCATTTT. Encoded protein: CASSETGGYNQPQHF.

This sequence joins TRBV15 and TRBJ2-5, with D possibly being TRBD1 (6 bases). Trimming shortened V by 1 base and J by 2 bases, and 11 bases separated the two germline ends. The CDR3 runs 15 residues. Germline CDR1 reads LNHNV; CDR2 reads YYDKDF (reference sequence). The DNA of the CDR3 is TGTGCCACCAGCAGAGCCGACAGGACACAAGAGACCCAGTACTTC. This sequence encodes CATSRADRTQETQYF.

There are a few counts of this clonotype. The chain recombines TRBV12-3 or TRBV12-4 with TRBJ2-5; D may be TRBD2 (7 bases). Trimming removed 5 bases at V and 6 bases at J, with 16 bases between. This CDR3 has 14 residues. CDR3 residues: CASSRRGAMKTQYF. The CDR3 DNA is TGTGCCAGCAGTCGCCGGGGGGCCATGAAGACCCAGTACTTC.

The chain is built from TRBV9 and TRBJ2-1; 8 bases map to TRBD1. The CDR3 spans 15 residues. V was pared by 2 bases and J by 9 bases, with 10 bases of the junction left unmatched. Germline values: CDR1 SGDLS, CDR2 YYNGEE. This CDR3 is CASSVNSQGAGEQFF. CDR3 nucleotide sequence: TGTGCCAGCAGCGTGAACTCCCAGGGGGCCGGTGAGCAGTTCTTC.

This CDR3 reads CASSPKGPSSGNTIYF. The CDR3 DNA reads as TGTGCCAGCTCACCGAAGGGTCCCAGCTCTGGAAACACCATATATTTT. The V and J genes are TRBV18 and TRBJ1-3; no clear D. The CDR3 totals 16 residues. V lost 3 bases and J 0 bases, leaving 12 bases between the germline ends. Germline V gene lookup returns CDR1 KGHSH and CDR2 LQKENI.

The V gene is TRBV9, the J gene TRBJ2-7, with D possibly matching TRBD2 (5 bases). CDR3 length: 15 amino acids. Per germline, CDR1 SGDLS and CDR2 YYNGEE. Trimming took off 0 bases at V and 0 bases at J, with 10 bases between the two ends. The CDR3 DNA reads TGTGCCAGCAGCGTAGGAGGGCCTTTCTCCTACGAGCAGTACTTC. The encoded protein is CASSVGGPFSYEQYF. Drawing the rest from reference TRBV9 and TRBJ2-7, the complete variable domain is DSGVTQTPKHLITATGQRVTLRCSPRSGDLSVYWYQQSLDQGLQFLIQYYNGEERAKGNILERFSAQQFPDLHSELNLSSLELGDSALYFCASSVGGPFSYEQYFGPGTRLTVT.

This clonotype was found many times. The chain recombines TRBV6-2 or TRBV6-3 with TRBJ2-7, with D possibly being TRBD1 (5 bases). The CDR3 length is 11 residues. V lost 5 bases, J lost 3 bases, and 5 bases lay in between. The germline V gene has CDR1 MNHEY and CDR2 SVGEGT. The CDR3 is CASSDSYEQYF. CDR3 nucleotide sequence: TGTGCCAGCAGTGACAGCTACGAGCAGTACTTC.

The chain joins TRBV15 to TRBJ2-7; TRBD1 matches at 7 bases. Germline V gene sequence: CDR1 LNHNV, CDR2 YYDKDF (reference sequence). Trimming cost V 0 bases and J 6 bases; bases outside gene matches: 2. This CDR3 region has 13 residues. CDR3 nucleotide sequence: TGTGCCACCAGCAGAGATAACAGGGGCGAGCAGTACTTC. This encodes CATSRDNRGEQYF.

CDR3 bases: TGCGCCAGCATGTTCGATTTGAGACAGTACAATGAGCAGTTCTTC. Translation: CASMFDLRQYNEQFF. The chain is built from TRBV5-1 and TRBJ2-1, with a possible D match to TRBD1 (5 bases). Germline lookup yields CDR1 SGHRS and CDR2 YFSETQ. Trimming took off 6 bases at V and 4 bases at J, with 17 bases between the two ends. This CDR3 contains 15 residues.

This clonotype showed up just a few times. The J gene is TRBJ2-2, the V gene TRBV7-2, with a possible D match to TRBD2 (6 bases). CDR3 length: 17 residues. V lost 1 base, J lost 6 bases, and 18 bases lay in between. Germline lookup yields CDR1 SGHTA and CDR2 FQGNSA. CDR3 coding DNA: TGTGCCAGCAGCTTAGTGCCCAGCGGCGGAGGGGCCGGGGAGCTGTTTTTT. Translated, it gives CASSLVPSGGGAGELFF.

The genes are TRBV7-2 and TRBJ2-5; TRBD2 matches 8 bases. With V trimmed by 0 bases and J by 2 bases, 5 bases remained unmatched. The CDR3 extends over 16 amino acids. Looked up from germline, CDR1 is SGHTA and CDR2 is FQGNSA. The CDR3 loop is CASSLAGAGGQETQYF. In nucleotides, the CDR3 is TGTGCCAGCAGCTTAGCCGGGGCGGGGGGACAAGAGACCCAGTACTTC.

This chain links TRBV6-2 or TRBV6-3 with TRBJ1-6; no clear D. The V end was cut by 0 bases, the J end by 7 bases, with 10 bases between. The length of the CDR3 is 15 residues. In germline, CDR1 is MNHEY, CDR2 SVGEGT. DNA for the CDR3: TGTGCCAGCAGTTACTCAGGAGTCCGGAATTCACCCCTCCACTTT. Translation gives CASSYSGVRNSPLHF.